The clone carrying this TCR beta chain was recorded a few times. This record belongs to a study of cytomegalovirus exposure and HLA in healthy donors. It was with 60 Vbeta and 13 Jbeta primers that the PCR ran. Generated by immunoSEQ multiplex PCR, the TCRdb table keeps only in-frame clones and is missing some. Of roughly 100,000 clones in the sample, roughly 82% are singletons; the top ten hold around 3.7%. Trimming pared 1 base from V and 7 bases from J, leaving 8 bases between. This CDR3 comprises 13 residues. CDR1 and CDR2 (germline): MDHEN, SYDVKM. The clonotype comes from a man younger than 40 in good health and CMV-seropositive. The source material was PBMCs. The V and J genes are TRBV28 and TRBJ1-5; D ambiguous. The CDR3 DNA follows: TGTGCCAGCAGTTTATTAGGGAGCCAGCCCCAGCATTTT. Translated: CASSLLGSQPQHF.